The 3 T cell receptor beta chains presented below share a single source sample, sequenced in a study of T cell responses to AZD1222 COVID-19 vaccine. Repertoires were generated with immunoSEQ multiplex PCR, while TCRdb's copy carries only in-frame clones and drops some. The sample holds 75,000 to 90,000 clones, 86% seen once. This material consisted of peripheral blood, taken on day 0 of AZD1222 vaccination. Every receptor here comes from an adult in good health.

The chain links TRBV10-3 to TRBJ1-1, with 7 positions matching TRBD1. The V segment lost 2 bases and the J segment 3 bases; nucleotides outside the gene matches: 12. Germline values: CDR1 ENHRY, CDR2 SYGVKD. There are 17 residues in the CDR3. The CDR3 sequence: CAISEPKGAGGYTEAFF. The CDR3 region has the DNA TGTGCCATCAGTGAGCCGAAGGGGGCAGGGGGGTACACTGAAGCTTTCTTT.

This rearrangement joins TRBV3-1 (or the pseudogene TRBV3-2) to TRBJ1-5; TRBD1 agrees at 9 bases. Germline V gene sequence: CDR1 LGHDT, CDR2 YNNKEL (reference sequence). V shed 3 bases, J shed 0 bases, and the junction held 12 bases outside the gene matches. The CDR3 runs 19 residues. CDR3 nucleotides: TGTGCCAGCAGCCACCTGACAGGGGGATTCACCCTTAGCAATCAGCCCCAGCATTTT. It encodes CASSHLTGGFTLSNQPQHF.

V is TRBV3-1 (or the pseudogene TRBV3-2) and J is TRBJ1-4, with D uncertain. The CDR3 length is 15 residues. Germline V gene data show CDR1 as LGHDT and CDR2 as YNNKEL (reference sequence). V dropped 1 base and J dropped 8 bases, with 14 bases sitting between them. DNA of the CDR3: TGTGCCAGCAGCCAAGCACAGCTCCAATGGGAAAAACTGTTTTTT. It is translated as CASSQAQLQWEKLFF.